Sequencing of this T cell receptor beta chain was carried out in a study of blood T cells in healthy people across ages. Study-wide results and limits: Roughly linearly, TCR beta diversity per million T cells fell as age increased.

Extractions gave at least 5 micrograms of total RNA per sample. A sample-barcoded 5' primer and a J-beta primer mix were used in a second PCR of about 7 to 11 cycles. TCRdb fed the 5' RACE reads into MiXCR, producing one record per CDR3 protein. The table shows about 1,400,000 distinct CDR3 sequences, with approximately 42% occurring only once. In this sample, this clonotype turned up a few times. Its antigen is not identified. The sequence was collected from a young woman in good health. Sequenced input: blood.

CDR3 sequence reads: CATDKLPGLAGDEQFF. For the CDR3, the DNA is TGTGCCACTGACAAACTTCCGGGACTAGCGGGAGATGAGCAGTTCTTC. The rearrangement joins TRBV15 to TRBJ2-1; 14 nucleotides align to TRBD2. This CDR3 is built from 16 residues. Germline CDR1 reads LNHNV; CDR2 reads YYDKDF (reference sequence). The V and J ends lost 9 bases and 8 bases, in that order; junction bases with no gene match: 12. The variable domain in full, completed from reference TRBV15 and TRBJ2-1, reads DAMVIQNPRYQVTQFGKPVTLSCSQTLNHNVMYWYQQKSSQAPKLLFHYYDKDFNNEADTPDNFQSRRPNTSFCFLDIRSPGLGDTAMYLCATDKLPGLAGDEQFFGPGTRLTVL.